One sample yielded the 10 T cell receptor beta chains listed below, sequenced in a study of CD8 T cells in Susac syndrome. Reverse transcription used roughly 0.45 to 1 ug RNA and random hexamers. TCRdb re-called the immunoSEQ multiplex PCR reads with MiXCR, one entry per CDR3 protein. The repertoire holds 100,000 to 150,000 distinct CDR3 sequences, with under 96% as singletons. The source material was CD4+ T cells from PBMCs. These receptor sequences come from a human donor with Susac syndrome.

The rearrangement joins TRBV14 to TRBJ2-7; D is possibly TRBD2 (6 bases). The V end was cut by 1 base, the J end by 0 bases, with 10 bases between. The CDR3 loop spans 15 amino acids. From germline, CDR1 is SGHDN and CDR2 FVKESK. CDR3 in amino acids: CASSQGTKSSYEQYF. The CDR3 nucleotides are TGTGCCAGCAGCCAAGGGACTAAAAGCTCCTACGAGCAGTACTTC.

J is TRBJ2-5 and V is TRBV20-1; 12 bases map to TRBD2. CDR3 length: 13 residues. The junction had 4 bases not matched to a gene; V was cut back by 6 bases and J by 5 bases. Germline V gene sequence: CDR1 DFQATT, CDR2 SNEGSKA (reference sequence). The CDR3 DNA reads TGCAGTGCCAGGACTAGCGGGACCGAGACCCAGTACTTC. Amino acids: CSARTSGTETQYF.

J is TRBJ1-1 and V is TRBV29-1; D might be TRBD1 (5 bases). Germline V CDR1 and CDR2: SQVTM, ANQGSEA. With 3 bases removed from V and 4 bases from J, the gap between germline ends came to 15 bases. This CDR3 has 14 amino acids. The CDR3 is CSVEGQAKGTEAFF. CDR3 coding DNA: TGCAGCGTTGAGGGGCAAGCTAAGGGCACTGAAGCTTTCTTT.

The chain combines TRBV10-3 with TRBJ1-2, with D possibly TRBD1 on 5 matching bases. Trimming removed 10 bases from V and 5 bases from J, with 20 bases in between. Germline assignment: CDR1 ENHRY and CDR2 SYGVKD. The CDR3 consists of 14 residues. For the CDR3, the DNA is TGTGCCAGTTTCTCAGGGAGCGAGGGATATGGCTACACCTTC. It specifies CASFSGSEGYGYTF.

This clonotype came up once. This CDR3 reads CASTGQGYQPQHF. For the CDR3, the DNA is TGTGCCAGCACGGGACAGGGTTATCAGCCCCAGCATTTT. The chain links TRBV19 to TRBJ1-5, with 9 nucleotides matching TRBD1. After removal of 9 bases from V and 5 bases from J, the junction contained 5 bases not matched to a gene. CDR1 LNHDA and CDR2 SQIVND come from the germline V gene (reference sequence). This CDR3 is built from 13 residues. Together with reference TRBV19 and TRBJ1-5, the CDR3 gives the full variable domain: DGGITQSPKYLFRKEGQNVTLSCEQNLNHDAMYWYRQDPGQGLRLIYYSQIVNDFQKGDIAEGYSVSREKKESFPLTVTSAQKNPTAFYLCASTGQGYQPQHFGDGTRLSIL.

The chain employs TRBV29-1 and TRBJ1-2; D gene unclear. The CDR3 extends over 13 amino acids. CDR1 SQVTM and CDR2 ANQGSEA come from the germline V gene. The V gene lost 6 bases and the J gene lost 8 bases, with 19 bases spanning the gap. CDR3 protein: CSVLGPSRLGYTF. The CDR3 DNA reads TGCAGCGTCCTCGGACCAAGTAGACTGGGCTACACCTTC.

This clonotype is a singleton in its sample. V is TRBV20-1 and J is TRBJ1-4; 7 nucleotides agree with TRBD1. Germline CDR1 DFQATT, CDR2 SNEGSKA (reference sequence). Trimming at V came to 5 bases and at J to 3 bases, leaving 3 bases not matched to a gene. This CDR3 contains 13 residues. CDR3 sequence: CSAPDRSNEKLFF. DNA for the CDR3: TGCAGTGCTCCGGACAGGTCTAATGAAAAACTGTTTTTT.

The genes are TRBV7-9 and TRBJ1-1; D call uncertain. The CDR3 loop spans 14 amino acids. In germline, CDR1 is SEHNR, CDR2 FQNEAQ (reference sequence). Trimming took off 5 bases at V and 3 bases at J, with 13 bases between the two ends. The CDR3 spells CASSRPGRDTEAFF. The CDR3 coding sequence is TGTGCCAGCAGCCGACCCGGTAGGGACACTGAAGCTTTCTTT.

The chain carries TRBV7-2 and TRBJ2-5; the D gene could be TRBD1 or TRBD2 (5 bases each). Trimming removed 3 bases from V and 6 bases from J, with 20 bases in between. The germline V gene encodes CDR1 SGHTA and CDR2 FQGNSA. This CDR3 spans 16 amino acids. The CDR3 is CASSFPGRTRSQTQYF. In DNA form, the CDR3 reads TGTGCCAGCAGCTTTCCGGGACGAACTAGATCGCAGACCCAGTACTTC.

The V and J genes are TRBV7-9 and TRBJ2-1; D gene ambiguous. The V end lost 1 base, the J end lost 8 bases, and 12 bases lay between the germline ends. Germline CDR1 is SEHNR and CDR2 is FQNEAQ (reference sequence). The CDR3 runs 14 residues. The CDR3 DNA sequence: TGTGCCAGCAGCTTAGATCGGGTCAGCGATGAGCAGTTCTTC. Its translation is CASSLDRVSDEQFF.